This TCR beta chain was recorded in a study of blood T cell repertoires in COVID-19. At the level of the study: Sites in the United States, Italy and Spain provided acute and convalescent COVID-19 samples. The cDNA or gDNA used as material had been derived from T cells, B-cell-depleted T cells, or PBMCs.

The CDR3 covers 15 residues. Germline V lookup: CDR1 SNHLY, CDR2 FYNNEI. The ends lost 3 bases at V and 4 bases at J; junction bases unmatched: 3. Original processing notes: Estimated nucleated cell counts came from reference gene primer amplification. Data came from immunoSEQ multiplex PCR; TCRdb stores just in-frame clones and leaves some out. V and J calls and clone size come straight from that table; D and trimming were deduced from the DNA. The sample shows under 250,000 clones, about four fifths of them seen only once. In its sample, this clone was seen once. The identical CDR3 is also encoded by other nucleotide sequences in the sample.

V is TRBV2 and J is TRBJ2-6; TRBD2 matches 7 bases. This receptor was taken from a man at least 80 years old with acute or convalescent COVID-19. The sample comprised peripheral blood. The CDR3 region is CASSEGGAGANVLTF. The CDR3 nucleotides are TGTGCCAGCAGTGAGGGAGGGGCCGGGGCCAACGTCCTGACTTTC.